This entry describes one TCR beta chain. The antigen is unknown. Measured with immunoSEQ multiplex PCR; TCRdb has only the in-frame clones, and not every one. The table records 50,000 or so clones, around 87% of them present only once. V gave up 1 base and J gave up 0 bases, with 9 bases separating them. The CDR3 loop spans 15 amino acids. Germline V gene lookup returns CDR1 KGHSY and CDR2 FQNENV. Stated time point: cycle 4 day 1 (C4D1), after five to seven weeks of nivolumab. All patients experienced relapse after autologous stem cell transplantation, and brentuximab vedotin exposure was variable. The data originate from a study of PD-1 blockade in classical Hodgkin lymphoma. Study outcomes and limitations: Individuals who commenced nivolumab within less than 1 year of ASCT were excluded.

This clonotype originated in a human donor with classical Hodgkin lymphoma. Sample: peripheral blood mononuclear cells (PBMCs), taken before the fourth cycle of nivolumab. This rearrangement joins TRBV16 to TRBJ1-2; unclear D gene. CDR3 in DNA: TGTGCCAGCAGCCAATTATATAGTTCTAACTATGGCTACACCTTC. It specifies CASSQLYSSNYGYTF. The full variable domain, with the rest looked up from reference TRBV16 and TRBJ1-2, is GEEVAQTPKHLVRGEGQKAKLYCAPIKGHSYVFWYQQVLKNEFKFLISFQNENVFDETGMPKERFSAKCLPNSPCSLEIQATKLEDSAVYFCASSQLYSSNYGYTFGSGTRLTVV.